Presented here are 5 T cell receptor beta chains from one specimen sequenced in a study of cytomegalovirus exposure and HLA in healthy donors. Primers included in the PCR were 60 Vbeta and 13 Jbeta primers. This table comes from immunoSEQ multiplex PCR, and its TCRdb copy is limited to in-frame clones, with some not included. The sample data list 150,000 to 200,000 clones. The sample taken for sequencing was PBMCs. The source of these receptors is a man under 40 in good health and CMV-seronegative.

The chain uses TRBV2 and TRBJ2-2; a possible D gene is TRBD1 (6 bases). Germline V gene sequence: CDR1 SNHLY, CDR2 FYNNEI. The CDR3 is 12 residues long. The V end lost 3 bases, the J end lost 9 bases, and 8 bases lay between the germline ends. The CDR3 nucleotides are TGTGCCAGCAGTGACAGGGGTAGGGAGCTGTTTTTT. Translation gives CASSDRGRELFF.

The V gene is TRBV6-6, the J gene TRBJ2-3; the match to TRBD2 covers 13 bases. Trimming took 4 bases from V and 6 from J; bases not matched to a gene: 4. The CDR3 is 15 amino acids. Looked up from germline, CDR1 is MNHNY and CDR2 is SVGAGI (reference sequence). CDR3 nucleotides: TGTGCCAGCAGTTGGGGACTAGCGGGAACCGATACGCAGTATTTT. This translates into CASSWGLAGTDTQYF.

J is TRBJ2-2 and V is TRBV7-3; a possible D gene is TRBD2 (5 bases). Germline V gene sequence: CDR1 SGHTA, CDR2 FQGTGA. V shed 1 base and J shed 7 bases, with 16 bases lying between them. The CDR3 has 16 residues. In DNA form, the CDR3 reads TGTGCCAGCAGCTTAAATTCGGCTAGCCGGGGCGGGGAGCTGTTTTTT. Translation gives CASSLNSASRGGELFF.

The rearrangement joins TRBV7-6 to TRBJ2-1; 11 bases are shared with TRBD2. The J segment lost 6 bases and the V segment lost 4 bases, leaving 11 bases of the junction unmatched. Germline values: CDR1 SGHVS, CDR2 FNYEAQ. This CDR3 is 17 amino acids long. In DNA form, the CDR3 reads TGTGCCAGCAGCTCCCTCAATAGCGGGAGGGATGGCAATGAGCAGTTCTTC. Translated, it gives CASSSLNSGRDGNEQFF.

V gene TRBV29-1 combines with J gene TRBJ2-7, with D perhaps matching TRBD2 (5 bases). Germline CDR1 and CDR2: SQVTM and ANQGSEA. This CDR3 is 15 amino acids long. The germline V and J ends were trimmed by 2 bases and 5 bases, with 19 bases remaining between them. CDR3 DNA sequence: TGCAGCGTTGAACGGAGCGGAGGCCCGCTGGACGAGCAGTACTTC. Its protein product is CSVERSGGPLDEQYF.